These 29 T cell receptor beta chains were sequenced from one sample in a study of control samples from healthy donors and cancer patients. TCRdb's copy holds only in-frame clones and misses some; the assay was immunoSEQ multiplex PCR. The profile covers roughly 400,000 clones, with 90% appearing a single time and around 6.8% taken by the ten largest. The sample comprised PBMCs. The receptor set was obtained from a man aged 40-49 years with head and neck cancer.

The chain employs TRBV2 and TRBJ1-1; D gene ambiguous. The ends were cut back, 6 bases at V and 4 bases at J, with 12 bases in the middle. CDR1 is SNHLY and CDR2 is FYNNEI in the germline V gene. CDR3 length: 13 residues. The CDR3 sequence: CASSGDPGTEAFF. For the CDR3, the DNA is TGTGCCAGCAGCGGGGATCCTGGCACTGAAGCTTTCTTT. The full variable domain, in which reference TRBV2 and TRBJ1-1 provide the parts outside the CDR3, is EPEVTQTPSHQVTQMGQEVILRCVPISNHLYFYWYRQILGQKVEFLVSFYNNEISEKSEIFDDQFSVERPDGSNFTLKIRSTKLEDSAMYFCASSGDPGTEAFFGQGTRLTVV.

The chain employs TRBV23-1 and TRBJ1-1, with D maybe TRBD1 (5 bases). TRBV23-1 is identified as an open reading frame with a role that is uncertain. V lost 9 bases and J 9 bases, leaving 32 bases between the germline ends. CDR3 length: 17 amino acids. The CDR3: CARLGRGGRISWAQAFF. In nucleotides, the CDR3 is TGCGCCAGGTTGGGGAGGGGAGGAAGGATTTCATGGGCACAAGCTTTCTTT.

The V gene is TRBV18, the J gene TRBJ1-6; D possibly corresponds to TRBD1 (6 bases). The CDR3 covers 14 residues. The germline V gene encodes CDR1 KGHSH and CDR2 LQKENI. The ends were cut back, 8 bases at V and 10 bases at J, with 18 bases in the middle. The CDR3 is CASRGTISGSPLHF. The CDR3 region has the DNA TGTGCCAGCCGCGGGACAATTAGTGGGTCACCCCTCCACTTT.

The rearrangement links TRBV3-1 (or the pseudogene TRBV3-2) to TRBJ2-7, with 11 bases matching TRBD2. Per the germline V gene, CDR1 is LGHDT and CDR2 is YNNKEL (reference sequence). V lost 5 bases, J lost 3 bases, and 3 bases stayed unmatched. The CDR3 consists of 14 residues. The CDR3, as DNA: TGTGCCAGCAGCTATACTAGCGGGGGCTACGAGCAGTACTTC. Translated: CASSYTSGGYEQYF.

The rearrangement uses TRBV10-1 and TRBJ2-3; 7 nucleotides line up with TRBD2. CDR1 and CDR2 (germline): WNHNN, SYGVQD (reference sequence). The CDR3 spans 17 residues. V was clipped by 1 base and J by 2 bases; unmatched bases: 9. The CDR3 coding sequence is TGCGCCAGCAGTGAGTGGGGGGGAGGGCCCGACACAGATACGCAGTATTTT. Its protein product is CASSEWGGGPDTDTQYF.

V gene TRBV25-1 combines with J gene TRBJ1-4; 9 bases match TRBD1. CDR1 and CDR2 (germline): MGHDK, SYGVNS. The V gene end was trimmed by 3 bases and the J gene end by 7 bases; junction bases not matched to a gene: 9. This CDR3 comprises 16 residues. The CDR3 DNA reads TGTGCCAGCAGTGATCCTTTACAGGGGGCTGGTGAAAAACTGTTTTTT. Protein sequence: CASSDPLQGAGEKLFF.

The J gene is TRBJ2-1, the V gene TRBV10-3, with unresolved D. Germline CDR1 reads ENHRY; CDR2 reads SYGVKD. The CDR3 has 18 amino acids. V was pared by 3 bases and J by 0 bases, with 18 bases between. Here the CDR3 DNA reads TGTGCCATCAGTGATTTAGTGCCATTATACAGCTCCTACAATGAGCAGTTCTTC. Translation gives CAISDLVPLYSSYNEQFF.

This clone was seen once. DNA of the CDR3: TGTGCCAGCAGTTACCCGAACGGGGGGCCCCAGCATTTT. Translated: CASSYPNGGPQHF. The gene calls are TRBV6-2 or TRBV6-3 and TRBJ1-5; the D gene is possibly TRBD1 (5 bases). The germline CDR1 and CDR2 sequences are MNHEY and SVGEGT. This CDR3 contains 13 residues. Trimming cost V 2 bases and J 9 bases, with 11 bases left between them.

The chain carries TRBV4-1 and TRBJ1-1; no firm D call. V was pared by 2 bases and J by 4 bases, with 11 bases between. The CDR3 covers 14 residues. CDR1 and CDR2 (germline): MGHRA, YSYEKL. The CDR3 protein is CASSQPGLFTEAFF. In DNA, the CDR3 is TGCGCCAGCAGCCAACCTGGGTTGTTCACTGAAGCTTTCTTT.

The chain carries TRBV25-1 and TRBJ1-4, with 7 bases lining up with TRBD1. The V segment lost 3 bases and the J segment 5 bases; nucleotides outside the gene matches: 6. The CDR3 covers 15 residues. The V gene's germline CDR1 is MGHDK and CDR2 SYGVNS. The CDR3 spells CASSDRTGGNEKLFF. The CDR3 DNA sequence: TGTGCCAGCAGTGACCGGACAGGTGGAAATGAAAAACTGTTTTTT.

V usage is TRBV28 and J usage is TRBJ2-3; D may be TRBD2 (5 bases). Trimming removed 10 bases at V and 6 bases at J, with 20 bases between. The CDR3 is made up of 14 amino acids. The V gene's germline CDR1 is MDHEN and CDR2 SYDVKM. The chain's CDR3 is CAIGTSLSGDTQYF. The CDR3 coding sequence is TGTGCCATCGGAACTAGTCTCTCTGGGGATACGCAGTATTTT.

The chain uses TRBV11-1 and TRBJ2-3; D uncertain. The V end was cut by 4 bases, the J end by 2 bases, with 13 bases between. Germline V lookup: CDR1 SGHAT, CDR2 FQDESV (reference sequence). CDR3 length: 15 residues. The CDR3 loop is CASSSDLLPTDTQYF. CDR3 nucleotide sequence: TGTGCCAGCAGCTCAGATCTGCTCCCCACAGATACGCAGTATTTT.

This clone has only a few counts. This chain joins TRBV5-4 and TRBJ2-3; 8 positions agree with TRBD1. The V gene end was trimmed by 3 bases and the J gene end by 2 bases; junction bases not matched to a gene: 5. The germline V gene has CDR1 SGHNT and CDR2 YYREEE (reference sequence). CDR3 length: 15 residues. The CDR3: CASSSWTGTTDTQYF. In DNA form, the CDR3 reads TGTGCCAGCAGCTCCTGGACAGGGACCACAGATACGCAGTATTTT.

The V and J genes are TRBV7-2 and TRBJ2-7; maybe TRBD1 (6 bases). Trimming took 4 bases from V and 2 from J, leaving 9 bases between them. CDR1 SGHTA and CDR2 FQGNSA come from the germline V gene. The CDR3 has 13 residues. DNA for the CDR3: TGTGCCAGCAGCTCCGGACAGACCTACGAGCAGTACTTC. Translating it yields CASSSGQTYEQYF.

V is TRBV6-5 and J is TRBJ2-2; TRBD2 matches at 7 bases. The junction had 4 bases not matched to a gene; V was cut back by 8 bases and J by 1 base. The germline gives CDR1 MNHEY, CDR2 SVGAGI. The CDR3 is 14 amino acids. The CDR3 is CASCLAENTGELFF. As DNA, the CDR3 is TGTGCCAGCTGCCTAGCGGAGAACACCGGGGAGCTGTTTTTT.

The chain uses TRBV27 and TRBJ2-4, with 10 bases that match TRBD1. The V gene's germline CDR1 is MNHEY and CDR2 SMNVEV (reference sequence). The CDR3 length is 14 residues. V trimming: 2 bases; J trimming: 8 bases; junction bases outside the gene matches: 3. CDR3 sequence reads: CASSLRDRGYIQYF. CDR3 nucleotides: TGTGCCAGCAGTTTAAGGGACAGGGGATACATTCAGTACTTC.

The chain couples TRBV27 to TRBJ2-7; a possible D gene is TRBD1 (5 bases). This CDR3 contains 16 residues. CDR1 is MNHEY and CDR2 is SMNVEV in the germline V gene (reference sequence). V lost 4 bases to trimming and J lost 3 bases, with 19 bases between them. The CDR3 is CASSWGLDRPSYEQYF. The DNA for the CDR3 is TGTGCCAGCAGTTGGGGCCTAGACAGACCCAGCTACGAGCAGTACTTC.

The chain carries TRBV2 and TRBJ2-7; 7 bases align to TRBD1. CDR3 length equals 14 residues. After removal of 8 bases from V and 3 bases from J, the junction contained 10 bases not matched to a gene. Germline CDR1 reads SNHLY; CDR2 reads FYNNEI. CDR3 residues: CASLWTGLLYEQYF. The CDR3 DNA follows: TGTGCCAGCCTATGGACAGGATTACTCTACGAGCAGTACTTC. The whole variable domain, filled in from reference TRBV2 and TRBJ2-7, reads EPEVTQTPSHQVTQMGQEVILRCVPISNHLYFYWYRQILGQKVEFLVSFYNNEISEKSEIFDDQFSVERPDGSNFTLKIRSTKLEDSAMYFCASLWTGLLYEQYFGPGTRLTVT.

This chain links TRBV6-6 with TRBJ1-5, with unresolved D. CDR3 length equals 18 residues. Germline lookup yields CDR1 MNHNY and CDR2 SVGAGI (reference sequence). V was cut by 5 bases and J by 0 bases, with 20 bases left in between. The chain's CDR3 is CASSLEPPGRYSNQPQHF. The CDR3 DNA is TGTGCCAGCAGTCTTGAGCCCCCCGGCCGATATAGCAATCAGCCCCAGCATTTT.

This chain connects TRBV5-1 to TRBJ1-6, with 7 bases aligning to TRBD1. From germline, CDR1 is SGHRS and CDR2 YFSETQ. V trimming: 6 bases; J trimming: 8 bases; junction bases outside the gene matches: 8. CDR3 length equals 14 residues. This CDR3 is CASTDDRDYSPLHF. The CDR3 region has the DNA TGCGCCAGCACTGACGACAGGGACTATTCACCCCTCCACTTT.

The V gene is TRBV18, the J gene TRBJ2-1; a weak D match, TRBD1 (6 bases). CDR1 and CDR2 from the germline V gene are KGHSH and LQKENI. This CDR3 region has 12 residues. Trimming pared 4 bases from V and 8 bases from J, leaving 9 bases between. The chain's CDR3 is CASSLQGDEQFF. The CDR3 DNA reads TGTGCCAGCTCACTACAGGGCGATGAGCAGTTCTTC.

The gene calls are TRBV7-3 and TRBJ2-3; weak D call: TRBD2 (6 bases). The V end lost 1 base, the J end lost 3 bases, and 11 bases lay between the germline ends. From germline, CDR1 is SGHTA and CDR2 FQGTGA. This CDR3 spans 15 amino acids. CDR3 in amino acids: CASSLRAGPTDTQYF. In DNA form, the CDR3 reads TGTGCCAGCAGCTTAAGAGCGGGCCCTACAGATACGCAGTATTTT.

The genes are TRBV19 and TRBJ2-5, with 8 bases aligning to TRBD2. This CDR3 comprises 15 residues. J gave up 3 bases and V 5 bases, and 8 bases lay outside the gene matches. Germline V gene lookup returns CDR1 LNHDA and CDR2 SQIVND (reference sequence). CDR3 in DNA: TGTGCCAGTAGTGATGGCGGGAGGACCGAAGAGACCCAGTACTTC. It encodes CASSDGGRTEETQYF.

The CDR3 DNA reads as TGTGCCAGCAGTGACTCCTCTCAGACAGGGGGTCAGAATCAGCCCCAGCATTTT. It is translated as CASSDSSQTGGQNQPQHF. The V call is TRBV25-1, the J call TRBJ1-5; 9 nucleotides agree with TRBD1. The germline V gene has CDR1 MGHDK and CDR2 SYGVNS. V lost 3 bases to trimming and J lost 4 bases; unmatched junction nucleotides: 13. The CDR3 is made up of 18 amino acids.

Turning to this clone: At the DNA level, this CDR3 is encoded by other sequences in the same sample as well. The chain employs TRBV19 and TRBJ1-5; the match to TRBD1 covers 8 bases. J gave up 7 bases and V 11 bases, and 7 bases lay outside the gene matches. From germline, CDR1 is LNHDA and CDR2 SQIVND (reference sequence). The CDR3 sequence is 12 residues long. The CDR3 DNA reads TGTGCCGGGAGGACAGGGCGGCAGCCCCAGCATTTT. It yields the protein CAGRTGRQPQHF.

This clone has only one observation. V gene TRBV27 combines with J gene TRBJ2-7; D gene ambiguous. Germline CDR1 MNHEY, CDR2 SMNVEV (reference sequence). V lost 5 bases to trimming and J lost 2 bases, with 13 bases between them. CDR3 size: 14 residues. The CDR3 loop is CASSPRKYAYEQYF. CDR3 DNA: TGTGCCAGCAGTCCGAGGAAATATGCCTACGAGCAGTACTTC.

The gene calls are TRBV27 and TRBJ1-5; D uncertain. CDR1 and CDR2 (germline): MNHEY, SMNVEV (reference sequence). V lost 5 bases to trimming and J lost 7 bases, with 9 bases between them. This CDR3 contains 12 residues. CDR3 nucleotides: TGTGCCAGCAGTCCGCCCGGGCAGCCCCAGCATTTT. Protein product: CASSPPGQPQHF.

This clone was picked up one time. J is TRBJ2-3 and V is TRBV10-1; 12 bases line up with TRBD2. Losses at the gene ends were 8 bases for V and 0 bases for J; bases not matched to a gene: 9. The CDR3 spans 17 residues. CDR1 is WNHNN and CDR2 is SYGVQD in the germline V gene (reference sequence). The CDR3 sequence: CASHKPTSGGSTDTQYF. CDR3 sequence (DNA): TGCGCCAGCCACAAGCCGACTAGCGGGGGAAGCACAGATACGCAGTATTTT.

V is TRBV5-1 and J is TRBJ2-1; 10 positions match TRBD2. With 6 bases clipped from V and 8 bases from J, the junction kept 14 bases outside the gene matches. The CDR3 spans 16 residues. The V gene's germline CDR1 is SGHRS and CDR2 YFSETQ. The CDR3 loop reads CASTGSGGAFLDEQFF. Written as DNA, the CDR3 is TGCGCCAGCACCGGGAGCGGGGGGGCATTTTTGGATGAGCAGTTCTTC. Full variable domain (remainder filled in from reference TRBV5-1 and TRBJ2-1): KAGVTQTPRYLIKTRGQQVTLSCSPISGHRSVSWYQQTPGQGLQFLFEYFSETQRNKGNFPGRFSGRQFSNSRSEMNVSTLELGDSALYLCASTGSGGAFLDEQFFGPGTRLTVL.